This passage covers 2 T cell receptor beta chains from one sample sequenced in a study of shared clonotypes between healthy human individuals. This table comes from immunoSEQ multiplex PCR, and its TCRdb copy is limited to in-frame clones, with some not included. The sample shows about 1 million clones, more than 65% of them seen only once. The material sequenced was memory CD4+ T cells sorted from blood. Subset of the sample: CD45RA-negative fraction. The receptors were gathered from a man aged 18 to 29 in good health.

This chain links TRBV5-1 with TRBJ1-1; possibly TRBD1 for D (5 bases). The CDR3 has 14 amino acids. From germline, CDR1 is SGHRS and CDR2 YFSETQ. The ends were cut back, 2 bases at V and 2 bases at J, with 10 bases in the middle. The chain's CDR3 is CASSFEGYNTEAFF. The CDR3 nucleotides read TGCGCCAGCAGCTTTGAGGGGTATAACACTGAAGCTTTCTTT. The full variable domain, its missing parts supplied by reference TRBV5-1 and TRBJ1-1, is KAGVTQTPRYLIKTRGQQVTLSCSPISGHRSVSWYQQTPGQGLQFLFEYFSETQRNKGNFPGRFSGRQFSNSRSEMNVSTLELGDSALYLCASSFEGYNTEAFFGQGTRLTVV.

In this sample, this clone turned up a few times. The chain employs TRBV19 and TRBJ2-1, with TRBD1 matching over 7 bases. V gave up 3 bases and J gave up 3 bases; unmatched junction bases: 11. The germline CDR1 and CDR2 sequences are LNHDA and SQIVND (reference sequence). The CDR3 sequence is 17 residues long. CDR3 region: CASSIILGAGGYNEQFF. The CDR3, as DNA: TGTGCCAGTAGTATTATTCTAGGGGCAGGGGGCTACAATGAGCAGTTCTTC.